This paragraph covers one TCR beta chain sequence. J lost 0 bases, V lost 2 bases, and 7 bases had no gene match. The CDR3 contains 16 residues. Germline CDR1 is SGHRS and CDR2 is YFSETQ. The protocol was immunoSEQ multiplex PCR, while the TCRdb copy is restricted to in-frame clones and leaves out a portion. The sample lists 50,000 to 85,000 clones; 85% were seen once. The data belong to a study of OX40 agonist ivuxolimab in advanced cancers. The sample here was CD4+ or CD8+ T cells sorted from blood, taken in a trial of the OX40 agonist ivuxolimab. The receptor comes from an adult with an advanced solid tumor such as melanoma, head and neck, liver or kidney cancer. V gene TRBV5-1 combines with J gene TRBJ2-7, with 8 bases fitting TRBD2. The CDR3 sequence is CASSLRAGGSSYEQYF. Here the CDR3 DNA reads TGCGCCAGCAGCTTAAGGGCGGGAGGCTCCTCCTACGAGCAGTACTTC.